Sequencing of this TCR beta chain was carried out in a study of cytomegalovirus exposure and HLA in healthy donors. Trimming took 5 bases from V and 0 from J, leaving 8 bases between them. CDR1 is LNHNV and CDR2 is YYDKDF in the germline V gene (reference sequence). The CDR3 runs 13 residues. The study ran its PCR with 60 Vbeta and 13 Jbeta primers. Method: immunoSEQ multiplex PCR; TCRdb's copy keeps in-frame clones and lacks some. The table lists some 130,000 clones, around 80% of them singletons. The clonotype comes from a man younger than 40 in good health. The chain has TRBV15 and TRBJ2-7; D not resolved. Sample: PBMCs. The CDR3 DNA reads as TGTGCCACCAGCGGATCTAGCTCCTACGAGCAGTACTTC. This codes for CATSGSSSYEQYF.